Following are 28 T cell receptor beta chains from one sample sequenced in a study of molecular identifiers for immune sequencing clone quantification. MiXCR, applied by TCRdb to the PCR reads, yields one record per CDR3 protein. The table records some 580,000 distinct CDR3 sequences, roughly 25% of them present only once. The material sequenced was naive CD8+ T cells from blood, with Jurkat cell RNA spiked in. Described subset: FACS-sorted CD8+CD4-CCR7+CD45RA+ naive T cells. All receptors derive from a human donor in good health. Some libraries in this study had Jurkat cell RNA spiked in.

This clonotype was observed a few times. The gene calls are TRBV7-9 and TRBJ2-3, with D possibly being TRBD1 or TRBD2 (5 bases each). Trimming took 5 bases from V and 5 from J, leaving 23 bases between them. CDR3 size: 17 residues. Looked up from germline, CDR1 is SEHNR and CDR2 is FQNEAQ (reference sequence). The CDR3 is CASSPETGAGWVDTQYF. DNA of the CDR3: TGTGCCAGCAGCCCCGAGACCGGGGCCGGGTGGGTAGATACGCAGTATTTT.

This clonotype was seen ten or more times. The genes are TRBV7-6 and TRBJ2-5; TRBD1 is a possible D gene (5 bases). The CDR3 is 13 residues long. Germline loops: CDR1 SGHVS, CDR2 FNYEAQ. The germline V and J ends were trimmed by 4 bases and 1 base, with 7 bases remaining between them. CDR3 loop: CASSSGSQETQYF. The CDR3 DNA sequence: TGTGCCAGCAGCTCAGGGTCCCAAGAGACCCAGTACTTC.

This clonotype appeared a few times. The rearrangement joins TRBV12-5 to TRBJ1-6; D call uncertain. The CDR3 contains 13 residues. Germline loops: CDR1 LGHNT, CDR2 FRNRAP. With 0 bases removed from V and 5 bases from J, the gap between germline ends came to 2 bases. CDR3 nucleotides: TGTGCTAGTGGTTTGGTAGATAATTCACCCCTCCACTTT. It encodes CASGLVDNSPLHF.

This clonotype was detected a few times. This rearrangement joins TRBV27 to TRBJ1-1; 7 bases align to TRBD1. V trimming: 0 bases; J trimming: 7 bases; junction bases outside the gene matches: 2. Germline-derived CDR1 and CDR2 are MNHEY and SMNVEV (reference sequence). CDR3 length equals 13 residues. The CDR3 DNA reads as TGTGCCAGCAGTTTATCGAGGACAGGTGAAGCTTTCTTT. Amino acids: CASSLSRTGEAFF.

This chain connects TRBV5-4 to TRBJ2-3, with no clear D. Germline CDR1 SGHNT, CDR2 YYREEE (reference sequence). CDR3 size: 15 residues. Between the trimmed V and J ends, which lost 0 bases and 3 bases, there was a span of 11 bases. This CDR3 reads CASSLDGSWTDTQYF. The CDR3, as DNA: TGTGCCAGCAGCTTGGACGGTTCGTGGACAGATACGCAGTATTTT.

The sample holds a few counts of this clonotype. The chain combines TRBV7-9 with TRBJ2-4; 9 bases match TRBD2. This CDR3 is 15 amino acids long. CDR1 is SEHNR and CDR2 is FQNEAQ in the germline V gene (reference sequence). Trimming at V came to 4 bases and at J to 7 bases, leaving 8 bases not matched to a gene. CDR3 sequence: CASSSSGGRGNIQYF. The CDR3 DNA reads as TGTGCCAGCAGCTCAAGCGGGGGGCGGGGGAACATTCAGTACTTC.

This clonotype was counted a few times. The V gene is TRBV28, the J gene TRBJ2-7; possibly TRBD1 for D (6 bases). V lost 6 bases, J lost 10 bases, and 16 bases lay in between. The CDR3 length is 12 residues. Per the germline V gene, CDR1 is MDHEN and CDR2 is SYDVKM. The DNA of the CDR3 is TGTGCCAGCAGCGGGACATCGGAGGTTCAGTACTTC. Translation gives CASSGTSEVQYF.

This chain uses TRBV24-1 with TRBJ1-1; TRBD1 might be the D (5 bases). Trimming took off 4 bases at V and 10 bases at J, with 12 bases between the two ends. Germline CDR1 reads KGHDR; CDR2 reads SFDVKD. CDR3 length: 12 residues. The CDR3 DNA follows: TGTGCCACCAGTGACCTAACAGGTAGAGCTTTCTTT. As protein: CATSDLTGRAFF.

This clonotype came up a few times. The chain recombines TRBV2 with TRBJ2-1; 7 bases are shared with TRBD1. CDR1 SNHLY and CDR2 FYNNEI come from the germline V gene. CDR3 length: 15 amino acids. Trimming removed 1 base from V and 12 bases from J; junction bases left unmatched: 12. DNA for the CDR3: TGTGCCAGCAGTGAAGTAGGACAGGAGTTAGTTGGGCAGTTCTTC. It yields the protein CASSEVGQELVGQFF.

This sequence joins TRBV27 and TRBJ1-2; TRBD1 might be the D (6 bases). The CDR3 extends over 12 amino acids. Trimming stripped 8 bases from V and 3 bases from J, with 10 bases between. Germline assignment: CDR1 MNHEY and CDR2 SMNVEV (reference sequence). The CDR3 spells CASRGAHYGYTF. CDR3 sequence (DNA): TGTGCCAGCCGGGGGGCTCACTATGGCTACACCTTC.

This clonotype has at least ten counts. The chain recombines TRBV7-9 with TRBJ1-4, with D maybe TRBD1 (6 bases). Trimming shortened V by 0 bases and J by 7 bases, and 15 bases separated the two germline ends. This CDR3 has 16 amino acids. Germline V gives CDR1 SEHNR, CDR2 FQNEAQ (reference sequence). CDR3 amino acids: CASSLAKRGALEKLFF. CDR3 DNA sequence: TGTGCCAGCAGCTTAGCGAAGAGGGGGGCGCTTGAAAAACTGTTTTTT.

As concerns this clonotype: A read error may explain this, as a much larger clone is one base away. This chain uses TRBV20-1 with TRBJ1-5; D uncertain. Germline loops: CDR1 DFQATT, CDR2 SNEGSKA (reference sequence). The CDR3 covers 13 residues. The chain's CDR3 is CGANYGLNQPQHF. The CDR3 DNA sequence: TGCGGTGCCAATTACGGCCTCAATCAGCCCCAGCATTTT.

This clonotype has a count of ten or more. The junction departs from germline at one end; a sequencing error may be responsible. The chain combines TRBV4-1 with TRBJ2-1; D may match TRBD1 or TRBD2 (5 bases each). This CDR3 has 13 amino acids. Germline V gene lookup returns CDR1 MGHRA and CDR2 YSYEKL. The CDR3 nucleotides read TGCGCCAGCAGCCAAGGAGGGGCCCCCGATCTGGTCTTC. Its protein is CASSQGGAPDLVF.

The table lists this clonotype with many counts. V is TRBV7-9 and J is TRBJ1-1; D is possibly TRBD1 (5 bases). The CDR3 is 15 residues long. Germline V gene sequence: CDR1 SEHNR, CDR2 FQNEAQ (reference sequence). V lost 7 bases to trimming and J lost 3 bases, with 18 bases between them. CDR3 sequence: CASNLPLGEDTEAFF. The CDR3 DNA sequence: TGTGCCAGCAACCTCCCATTGGGGGAAGACACTGAAGCTTTCTTT.

On this clonotype: A much more abundant neighbour one base away suggests this may be a read error. The gene calls are TRBV7-2 and TRBJ1-3; D is unclear. The length of the CDR3 is 15 residues. Germline CDR1 SGHTA, CDR2 FQGNSA. The CDR3 is CASSLGRTSGNNIYF. The CDR3, as DNA: TGTGCCAGCAGCTTAGGGCGGACCTCTGGAAACAACATATATTTT.

The sample holds many counts of this clonotype. This chain joins TRBV6-5 and TRBJ1-3, with a possible D match to TRBD1 (5 bases). V lost 4 bases and J lost 0, with 7 bases in between. The CDR3 sequence is 14 residues long. Looked up from germline, CDR1 is MNHEY and CDR2 is SVGAGI. The CDR3 DNA reads TGTGCCAGCAGTTCGGGGCTCTCTGGAAACACCATATATTTT. It codes for CASSSGLSGNTIYF.

V usage is TRBV4-3 and J usage is TRBJ2-7; 8 bases fit TRBD1. CDR3 length equals 16 residues. V lost 0 bases, J lost 1 base, and 5 bases stayed unmatched. Germline lookup yields CDR1 LGHNA and CDR2 YSLEER. CDR3 in amino acids: CASSQEGTGISYEQYF. CDR3 bases: TGCGCCAGCAGCCAAGAAGGGACAGGTATTTCCTACGAGCAGTACTTC.

This clonotype occurred many times. The rearrangement links TRBV5-6 to TRBJ1-5, with a weak D call TRBD1 (5 bases). Per the germline V gene, CDR1 is SGHDT and CDR2 is YYEEEE. V was pared by 0 bases and J by 4 bases, with 14 bases between. CDR3 length: 16 residues. The CDR3 region has the DNA TGTGCCAGCAGCTTGGCCTTGAAAGGGGATAATCAGCCCCAGCATTTT. It translates to CASSLALKGDNQPQHF.

Concerning this clonotype: One end of the junction does not line up with germline, which may come from a read error. This chain links TRBV5-3 with TRBJ2-5, with TRBD1 identical over 9 bases. TRBV5-3 has ORF status, its function being uncertain. The CDR3 covers 14 residues. This chain's CDR3 is CASSFGQGFETRYF. The CDR3 region has the DNA TGTGCCAGCAGCTTCGGACAGGGGTTTGAGACCCGGTACTTC.

This chain joins TRBV12-3 or TRBV12-4 and TRBJ1-1; a weak D match, TRBD1 (5 bases). V was shortened by 6 bases and J by 5 bases, with 13 bases between the two germline ends. The CDR3 is 13 residues long. DNA of the CDR3: TGTGCCAGCAGGGCAGGGTGGGGGACTGAAGCTTTCTTT. This codes for CASRAGWGTEAFF.

A single count supports this clonotype. A read error may be the cause here, since a much bigger clone is one base away. CDR3 DNA sequence: TGTGCCAGCAGTTTTTTAAGGATGTCTAATGGAAAACTGTTTTTT. Translated, it gives CASSFLRMSNGKLFF. V is TRBV28 and J is TRBJ1-4, with D unclear. The CDR3 has 15 amino acids. CDR1 is MDHEN and CDR2 is SYDVKM in the germline V gene. Full variable domain (outside the CDR3, taken from reference TRBV28 and TRBJ1-4): DVKVTQSSRYLVKRTGEKVFLECVQDMDHENMFWYRQDPGLGLRLIYFSYDVKMKEKGDIPEGYSVSREKKERFSLILESASTNQTSMYLCASSFLRMSNGKLFFGSGTQLSVL.

The table lists this clonotype with a few counts. The chain is built from TRBV7-9 and TRBJ1-2; D gene unclear. Trimming took 1 base from V and 8 from J, leaving 5 bases between them. The CDR3 spans 11 residues. Germline CDR1 SEHNR, CDR2 FQNEAQ (reference sequence). The CDR3 spells CASSLDSGYTF. CDR3 nucleotide sequence: TGTGCCAGCAGCTTAGATTCGGGCTACACCTTC.

Concerning this clonotype: A much more abundant neighbour one base away suggests this may be a read error. It is likely a read error, because the conserved phenylalanine at the end of the CDR3 is missing. The chain carries TRBV19 and TRBJ2-6; D call uncertain. Per germline, CDR1 LNHDA and CDR2 SQIVND (reference sequence). The CDR3 is made up of 15 amino acids. V shed 6 bases and J shed 4 bases, with 13 bases lying between them. This CDR3 is CASRSNINGANVLTS. The CDR3 region has the DNA TGTGCCAGTAGAAGTAATATTAACGGGGCCAACGTCCTGACTTCC.

Ten or more counts support this clonotype. This chain joins TRBV4-3 and TRBJ1-2; D gene ambiguous. Deletions cut 0 bases from V and 6 bases from J, with 11 bases between. The CDR3 is made up of 14 amino acids. Germline V CDR1 and CDR2: LGHNA, YSLEER. In DNA form, the CDR3 reads TGCGCCAGCAGCCAAGACGCGGGGAGAAATGGCTACACCTTC. It yields the protein CASSQDAGRNGYTF.

Only a few counts were recorded for this clonotype. The chain recombines TRBV27 with TRBJ2-7; 9 bases line up with TRBD2. V was pared by 8 bases and J by 3 bases, with 8 bases of the junction left unmatched. Germline V gives CDR1 MNHEY, CDR2 SMNVEV (reference sequence). The CDR3 is 14 residues long. DNA of the CDR3: TGTGCCAGCGGATTAGCGGGGGCTTACTACGAGCAGTACTTC. It is translated as CASGLAGAYYEQYF.

This clonotype showed up just a few times. The chain uses TRBV15 and TRBJ2-2; D may be TRBD2 (6 bases). The CDR3 totals 13 residues. Germline lookup yields CDR1 LNHNV and CDR2 YYDKDF (reference sequence). V was pared by 8 bases and J by 4 bases, with 11 bases between. The CDR3 DNA sequence: TGTGCCACCGGAGGGCTAGGCACCGGGGAGCTGTTTTTT. It is translated as CATGGLGTGELFF.

This clonotype was observed at least ten times. The rearrangement links TRBV2 to TRBJ2-7; tentatively, D is TRBD1 (5 bases). V lost 4 bases to trimming and J lost 2 bases, with 12 bases between them. Germline CDR1 and CDR2: SNHLY and FYNNEI. The CDR3 is made up of 14 amino acids. CDR3 protein: CASSARLTAYEQYF. CDR3 DNA sequence: TGTGCCAGCAGTGCGAGGCTGACAGCCTACGAGCAGTACTTC.

This clonotype was counted at least ten times. The rearrangement links TRBV5-6 to TRBJ2-7, with TRBD2 as a possible D gene (5 bases). This CDR3 comprises 12 residues. Germline CDR1 reads SGHDT; CDR2 reads YYEEEE. The V end lost 4 bases, the J end lost 3 bases, and 8 bases lay between the germline ends. CDR3 nucleotide sequence: TGTGCCAGCAGCCAACGGGACTACGAGCAGTACTTC. This translates into CASSQRDYEQYF.